Each of the 27 T cell receptor beta chains below was sequenced from the same sample in a study of T-cell reconstitution after alpha-beta-depleted transplantation in children (dated by TCRdb to about 2016). Libraries were built with PCR. These reads were obtained on an Illumina HiSeq 2500. TCR libraries were prepared with molecular barcoding, using unique molecular identifiers to normalize TCRbeta repertoire quantification. TCRdb reworked the public reads: Q25 trimming with fastp, MiXCR clone assembly, productive beta chains retained. Every entry covers one CDR3 protein and lists the most common genes and DNA from its rows. Recorded for this sample are 440,000 or so distinct CDR3 sequences; 9.5% to 13% of them occurred a single time. The ten top clones hold roughly 6% of the sample. Sequenced material: PBMCs from the stem cell graft donor, taken from the stem cell graft. Receptors originate from a human donor who donated a stem cell graft to a child with acute myeloid leukemia.

This clonotype has more than one count but fewer than ten. The rearrangement joins TRBV5-1 to TRBJ2-7; TRBD2 matches 7 bases. Germline V gene lookup returns CDR1 SGHRS and CDR2 YFSETQ. V was pared by 2 bases and J by 6 bases, with 11 bases of the junction left unmatched. This CDR3 is built from 15 residues. In nucleotides, the CDR3 is TGCGCCAGCAGCTTCGGGGGAGGGCCTGCGTCCGAGCAGTACTTC. This translates into CASSFGGGPASEQYF.

The CDR3: CSARFVQETQYF. CDR3 nucleotides: TGCAGTGCTAGGTTCGTCCAAGAGACCCAGTACTTC. The genes are TRBV20-1 and TRBJ2-5, with unresolved D. The V end was cut by 3 bases, the J end by 1 base, with 6 bases between. Germline V gene data show CDR1 as DFQATT and CDR2 as SNEGSKA (reference sequence). The length of the CDR3 is 12 residues.

This clonotype was seen at least ten times. This chain uses TRBV20-1 with TRBJ2-3, with 10 bases aligning to TRBD2. Germline V lookup: CDR1 DFQATT, CDR2 SNEGSKA (reference sequence). CDR3 length equals 16 residues. Trimming took 0 bases from V and 6 from J; bases not matched to a gene: 9. CDR3 coding DNA: TGCAGTGCTAGAGATCAAGCTAGCGGGAGTTGGGATACGCAGTATTTT. Its translation: CSARDQASGSWDTQYF.

The genes are TRBV10-3 and TRBJ2-6; the match to TRBD1 covers 8 bases. This CDR3 is 17 amino acids long. Trimming took 6 bases from V and 0 from J; bases not matched to a gene: 7. The V gene's germline CDR1 is ENHRY and CDR2 SYGVKD. The CDR3 DNA is TGTGCCATCAGGAGGACAGGGTCAATCTCTGGGGCCAACGTCCTGACTTTC. This gives the protein CAIRRTGSISGANVLTF.

The table lists this clonotype with a few counts. The chain uses TRBV20-1 and TRBJ2-4; TRBD1 might be the D (5 bases). The CDR3 spans 14 residues. Looked up from germline, CDR1 is DFQATT and CDR2 is SNEGSKA (reference sequence). V was pared by 2 bases and J by 1 base, with 9 bases between. The chain's CDR3 is CSARTQGAKNIQYF. The CDR3 coding sequence is TGCAGTGCTAGAACCCAGGGTGCCAAAAACATTCAGTACTTC.

This clonotype was seen a handful of times. The chain uses TRBV6-2 or TRBV6-3 and TRBJ1-5; 8 bases are a match to TRBD1. Germline-derived CDR1 and CDR2 are MNHEY and SVGEGT. CDR3 length: 14 amino acids. V shed 2 bases and J 6 bases; nucleotides not matched to a gene: 3. The DNA of the CDR3 is TGTGCCAGCAGTTACGACAGGGGTGCTCAGCCCCAGCATTTT. The encoded protein is CASSYDRGAQPQHF.

This clonotype came up a few times. The chain is built from TRBV6-1 and TRBJ1-3; unclear D gene. The germline V gene has CDR1 MNHNS and CDR2 SASEGT. This CDR3 contains 16 residues. Trimming left V 6 bases short and J 3 bases short, with 18 bases between. CDR3 loop: CASSLGSARDGNTIYF. The CDR3 bases are TGTGCCAGCAGCCTCGGGTCTGCTCGAGATGGAAACACCATATATTTT.

There are a few counts of this clonotype. The chain is built from TRBV6-1 and TRBJ2-7, with 10 bases aligning to TRBD1. The CDR3 runs to 16 residues. V gave up 6 bases and J gave up 5 bases; unmatched junction bases: 13. From germline, CDR1 is MNHNS and CDR2 SASEGT. The CDR3 is CASSRLPGQGRNEQYF. The CDR3, as DNA: TGTGCCAGCAGCCGTCTACCGGGACAGGGGAGAAACGAGCAGTACTTC.

This clonotype was recorded a few times. The chain carries TRBV5-1 and TRBJ2-7; no definite D call. The CDR3 has 9 amino acids. Germline CDR1 is SGHRS and CDR2 is YFSETQ. The CDR3 sequence: CAIRTSTNV. As DNA, the CDR3 is TGCGCCATCCGGACCAGTACTAACGTC.

This clonotype has just a few counts. The rearrangement joins TRBV7-3 to TRBJ2-5; D is ambiguous. Germline V gives CDR1 SGHTA, CDR2 FQGTGA. The length of the CDR3 is 15 residues. Trimming removed 3 bases from V and 5 bases from J, with 16 bases in between. CDR3: CASSLSPSEPETQYF. Here the CDR3 DNA reads TGTGCCAGCAGCTTGTCCCCCTCCGAACCGGAGACCCAGTACTTC.

The chain is built from TRBV12-3 or TRBV12-4 and TRBJ1-2; maybe TRBD1 (5 bases). Trimming pared 2 bases from V and 4 bases from J, leaving 14 bases between. This CDR3 has 15 amino acids. CDR3 sequence: CASSLIRGEAYGYTF. Written as DNA, the CDR3 is TGTGCCAGCAGTTTAATACGGGGGGAGGCCTATGGCTACACCTTC.

This clonotype appeared a few times. This chain links TRBV12-3 or TRBV12-4 with TRBJ2-3; D unclear. V lost 5 bases and J lost 7, with 13 bases in between. The CDR3 sequence is 13 residues long. DNA for the CDR3: TGTGCCAGCAGTCGGGCCCCAGCTAATACGCAGTATTTT. This sequence encodes CASSRAPANTQYF.

This clonotype was counted many times. V usage is TRBV9 and J usage is TRBJ2-2; perhaps TRBD2 as D (6 bases). V gave up 3 bases and J gave up 6 bases, with 18 bases separating them. The length of the CDR3 is 16 residues. Germline loops: CDR1 SGDLS, CDR2 YYNGEE. CDR3 loop: CASSASGSKTAGELFF. CDR3 nucleotide sequence: TGTGCCAGCAGCGCCTCCGGGAGCAAAACGGCCGGGGAGCTGTTTTTT.

This clonotype was observed a few times. The chain joins TRBV20-1 to TRBJ2-2, with D possibly matching TRBD2 (5 bases). Trimming cost V 4 bases and J 6 bases, with 12 bases left between them. Germline assignment: CDR1 DFQATT and CDR2 SNEGSKA (reference sequence). This CDR3 has 13 amino acids. The CDR3 reads CSANTRVAGELFF. The CDR3 DNA follows: TGCAGTGCTAATACTAGAGTCGCCGGGGAGCTGTTTTTT.

This clonotype came up a few times. CDR3 bases: TGCGCCAGCAGCCTGGCTCCGGGACTAGTGGCCTTGGAGAACACCGGGGAGCTGTTTTTT. It is translated as CASSLAPGLVALENTGELFF. The rearrangement joins TRBV5-1 to TRBJ2-2; 8 positions match TRBD2. The CDR3 has 20 amino acids. V gave up 4 bases and J gave up 1 base; unmatched junction bases: 18. In germline, CDR1 is SGHRS, CDR2 YFSETQ.

The chain joins TRBV7-9 to TRBJ2-7; 11 bases line up with TRBD2. The germline V gene has CDR1 SEHNR and CDR2 FQNEAQ (reference sequence). The CDR3 is made up of 17 amino acids. After removal of 1 base from V and 3 bases from J, the junction contained 8 bases not matched to a gene. CDR3 bases: TGTGCCAGCAGCTTAGTAGCGGGAGGGCCAAAAGTCTACGAGCAGTACTTC. Its protein product is CASSLVAGGPKVYEQYF.

The chain joins TRBV20-1 to TRBJ1-3; a weak D match, TRBD1 (5 bases). Germline assignment: CDR1 DFQATT and CDR2 SNEGSKA (reference sequence). The length of the CDR3 is 15 residues. V shed 3 bases and J shed 3 bases, with 15 bases lying between them. CDR3 residues: CSASAGARVGNTIYF. In DNA form, the CDR3 reads TGCAGTGCTAGCGCGGGCGCCAGGGTTGGAAACACCATATATTTT.

This clonotype occurred a few times. This rearrangement joins TRBV7-3 to TRBJ1-1, with D perhaps TRBD1 (6 bases). CDR1 is SGHTA and CDR2 is FQGTGA in the germline V gene. Trimming removed 1 base from V and 4 bases from J, with 13 bases in between. This CDR3 comprises 15 residues. CDR3 in DNA: TGTGCCAGCAGCTTAAGTGGGGGCGCGGGCACTGAAGCTTTCTTT. This sequence encodes CASSLSGGAGTEAFF.

This clonotype was counted between two and nine times. The CDR3 bases are TGTGCCAGCAGTGTGTTGGGACGCGAGCAGTACTTC. It encodes CASSVLGREQYF. This chain joins TRBV2 and TRBJ2-7; D might be TRBD1 or TRBD2, each matching 5 bases. Deletions cut 4 bases from V and 6 bases from J, with 10 bases between. The CDR3 runs 12 residues. Looked up from germline, CDR1 is SNHLY and CDR2 is FYNNEI.

This clonotype has only a few counts. The chain uses TRBV9 and TRBJ2-2, with D possibly being TRBD2 (5 bases). V was shortened by 4 bases and J by 7 bases, with 20 bases between the two germline ends. The CDR3 is made up of 16 amino acids. The V gene's germline CDR1 is SGDLS and CDR2 YYNGEE. CDR3 sequence: CASSPTADHFVGELFF. Written as DNA, the CDR3 is TGTGCCAGCAGCCCCACAGCGGACCACTTCGTCGGGGAGCTGTTTTTT.

This clonotype was seen a handful of times. Here the CDR3 DNA reads TGTGCCACCAGCAGAGATCCTCGTTACGTCCCGGGGCCCCAGCATTTT. Amino acids: CATSRDPRYVPGPQHF. V and J are TRBV15 and TRBJ1-5; no definite D call. Germline V gene data show CDR1 as LNHNV and CDR2 as YYDKDF (reference sequence). The length of the CDR3 is 16 residues. Trimming cost V 0 bases and J 9 bases, with 18 bases left between them. The entire variable domain, with the rest obtained from reference TRBV15 and TRBJ1-5, is as follows: DAMVIQNPRYQVTQFGKPVTLSCSQTLNHNVMYWYQQKSSQAPKLLFHYYDKDFNNEADTPDNFQSRRPNTSFCFLDIRSPGLGDTAMYLCATSRDPRYVPGPQHFGDGTRLSIL.

In its sample, this clonotype was seen a few times. The rearrangement uses TRBV2 and TRBJ2-5; possible D gene TRBD2, 7 bases. The length of the CDR3 is 13 residues. Trimming took 6 bases from V and 2 from J, leaving 10 bases between them. In germline, CDR1 is SNHLY, CDR2 FYNNEI. The CDR3 spells CASREGGQETQYF. Here the CDR3 DNA reads TGTGCCAGCAGAGAGGGGGGGCAAGAGACCCAGTACTTC.

The sample holds many counts of this clonotype. The chain employs TRBV29-1 and TRBJ1-1; D not resolved. The V end lost 1 base, the J end lost 0 bases, and 9 bases lay between the germline ends. There are 14 residues in the CDR3. In germline, CDR1 is SQVTM, CDR2 ANQGSEA. CDR3 in amino acids: CSVEGRLVNTEAFF. CDR3 in DNA: TGCAGCGTTGAAGGCAGACTGGTGAACACTGAAGCTTTCTTT.

This clonotype was seen at least ten times. The CDR3 sequence: CSVTVGLTSYEQYF. CDR3 coding DNA: TGCAGCGTTACGGTGGGGCTAACCAGCTACGAGCAGTACTTC. The chain uses TRBV29-1 and TRBJ2-7; TRBD1 is a possible D gene (5 bases). V dropped 5 bases and J dropped 3 bases, with 17 bases sitting between them. The CDR3 loop spans 14 amino acids. CDR1 SQVTM and CDR2 ANQGSEA come from the germline V gene.

The chain couples TRBV12-3 or TRBV12-4 to TRBJ1-1; D remains ambiguous. V shed 6 bases and J shed 0 bases, with 8 bases lying between them. This CDR3 is built from 13 residues. The CDR3 spells CASRPTVNTEAFF. As DNA, the CDR3 is TGTGCCAGCAGACCGACGGTGAACACTGAAGCTTTCTTT.

In its sample, this clonotype was seen many times. The chain recombines TRBV7-9 with TRBJ2-3, with a possible D match to TRBD2 (6 bases). Trimming took off 2 bases at V and 6 bases at J, with 12 bases between the two ends. This CDR3 comprises 14 residues. Germline V CDR1 and CDR2: SEHNR, FQNEAQ (reference sequence). DNA for the CDR3: TGTGCCAGCAGCTTAAGTTTGAGCGGGGATACGCAGTATTTT. Its protein is CASSLSLSGDTQYF.

This chain joins TRBV5-4 and TRBJ1-1; D not resolved. The CDR3 sequence is 14 residues long. The V and J ends lost 1 base and 7 bases respectively, with 14 bases between them. Per the germline V gene, CDR1 is SGHNT and CDR2 is YYREEE (reference sequence). The CDR3, as DNA: TGTGCCAGCAGCTTGTGGCAAAAGAGGAGTGAAGCTTTCTTT. Amino acids: CASSLWQKRSEAFF.